This TCR beta chain was observed in a study of control samples from healthy donors and cancer patients. Assay: immunoSEQ multiplex PCR; the TCRdb copy retains only in-frame clones and omits some. The table records 75,000 to 90,000 clones, roughly 90% of them present only once. Germline V CDR1 and CDR2: SNHLY, FYNNEI. The CDR3 loop spans 17 amino acids. V dropped 1 base and J dropped 5; count of bases not matched to a gene: 7. As to this clone: Additional DNA sequences in this sample encode the identical CDR3.

J is TRBJ2-2 and V is TRBV2, with 10 bases matching TRBD2. The origin of this receptor is a man between 45 and 60 years old in good health. Sequences were obtained from blood. The CDR3 is CASSEGPSGGATGELFF. The CDR3 DNA reads TGTGCCAGCAGTGAAGGACCGAGCGGGGGGGCGACCGGGGAGCTGTTTTTT.